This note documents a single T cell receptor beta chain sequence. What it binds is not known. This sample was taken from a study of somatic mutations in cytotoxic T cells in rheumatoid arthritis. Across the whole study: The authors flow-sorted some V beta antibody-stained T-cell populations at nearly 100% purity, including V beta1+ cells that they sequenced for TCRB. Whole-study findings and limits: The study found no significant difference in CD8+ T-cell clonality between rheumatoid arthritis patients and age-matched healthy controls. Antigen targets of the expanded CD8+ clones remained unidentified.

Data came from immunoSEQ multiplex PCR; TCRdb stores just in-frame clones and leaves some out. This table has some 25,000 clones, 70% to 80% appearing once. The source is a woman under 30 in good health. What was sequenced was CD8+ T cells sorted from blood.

The CDR3 bases are TGTGCCAGCAGCACCGGGACAGGGGCCTCCCTGGGGACCCAGTACTTC. It encodes CASSTGTGASLGTQYF. The chain joins TRBV7-9 to TRBJ2-5; 10 bases map to TRBD1. The CDR3 totals 16 residues. Per germline, CDR1 SEHNR and CDR2 FQNEAQ (reference sequence). Unmatched junction bases numbered 13, after V lost 5 bases and J lost 7 bases.